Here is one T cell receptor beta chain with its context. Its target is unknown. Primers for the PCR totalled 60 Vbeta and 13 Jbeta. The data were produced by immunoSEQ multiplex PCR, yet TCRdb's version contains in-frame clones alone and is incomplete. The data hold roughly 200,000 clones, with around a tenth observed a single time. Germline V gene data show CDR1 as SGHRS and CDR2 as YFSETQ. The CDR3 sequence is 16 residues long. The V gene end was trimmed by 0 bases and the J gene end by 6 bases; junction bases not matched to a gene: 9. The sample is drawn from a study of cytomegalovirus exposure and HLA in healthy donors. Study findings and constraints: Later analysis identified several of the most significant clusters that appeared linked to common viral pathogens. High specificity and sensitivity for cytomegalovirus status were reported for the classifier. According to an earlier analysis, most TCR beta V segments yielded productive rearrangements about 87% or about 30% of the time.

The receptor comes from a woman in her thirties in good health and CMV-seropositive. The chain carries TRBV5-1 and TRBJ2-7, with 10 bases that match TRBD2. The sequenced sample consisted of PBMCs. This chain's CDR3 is CASSLEASGSLAEQYF. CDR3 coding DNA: TGCGCCAGCAGCTTGGAGGCTAGCGGGAGTCTTGCCGAGCAGTACTTC.